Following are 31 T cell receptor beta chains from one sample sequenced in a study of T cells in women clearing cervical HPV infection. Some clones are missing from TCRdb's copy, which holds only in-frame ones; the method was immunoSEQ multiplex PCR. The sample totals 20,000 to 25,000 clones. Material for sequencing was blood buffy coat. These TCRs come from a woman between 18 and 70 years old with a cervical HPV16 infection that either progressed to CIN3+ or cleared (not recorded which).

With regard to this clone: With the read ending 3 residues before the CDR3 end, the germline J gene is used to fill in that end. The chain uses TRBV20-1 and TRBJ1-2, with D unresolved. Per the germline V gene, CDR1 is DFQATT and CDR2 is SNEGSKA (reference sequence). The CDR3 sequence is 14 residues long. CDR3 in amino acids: CSARGLTEIGGYTF. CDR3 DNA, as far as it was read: TGCAGTGCTAGAGGTTTGACCGAAATAGGGGGC.

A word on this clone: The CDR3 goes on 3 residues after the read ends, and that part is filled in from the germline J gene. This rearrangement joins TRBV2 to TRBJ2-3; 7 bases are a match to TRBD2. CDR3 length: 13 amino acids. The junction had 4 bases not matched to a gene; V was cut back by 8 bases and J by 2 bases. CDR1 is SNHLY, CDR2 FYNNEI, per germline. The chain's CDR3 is CASLRGYTDTQYF. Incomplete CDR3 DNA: TGTGCCAGCTTGCGGGGGTACACAGATACG.

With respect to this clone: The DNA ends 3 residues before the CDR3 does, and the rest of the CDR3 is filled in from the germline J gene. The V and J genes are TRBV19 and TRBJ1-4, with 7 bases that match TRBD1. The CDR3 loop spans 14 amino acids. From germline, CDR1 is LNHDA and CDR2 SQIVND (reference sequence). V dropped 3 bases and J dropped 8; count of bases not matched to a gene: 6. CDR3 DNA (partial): TGTGCCAGTAGTATTATGGGGACAGACGAAAAA. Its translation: CASSIMGTDEK. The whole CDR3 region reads CASSIMGTDEKLFF.

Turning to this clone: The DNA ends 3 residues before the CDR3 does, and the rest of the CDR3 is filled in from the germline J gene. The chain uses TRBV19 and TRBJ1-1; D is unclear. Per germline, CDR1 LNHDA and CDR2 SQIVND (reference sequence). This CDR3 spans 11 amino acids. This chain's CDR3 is CAIASSNEAFF. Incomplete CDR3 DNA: TGTGCCATAGCTAGCAGCAATGAG.

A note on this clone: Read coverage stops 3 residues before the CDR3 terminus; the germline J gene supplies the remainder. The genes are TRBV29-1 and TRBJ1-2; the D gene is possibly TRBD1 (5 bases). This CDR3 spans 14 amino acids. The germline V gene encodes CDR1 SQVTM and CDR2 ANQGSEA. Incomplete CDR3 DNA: TGCAGCGTGACTTCGGGGGACGACTACTCGGGC. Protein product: CSVTSGDDYSG. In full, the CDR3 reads CSVTSGDDYSGYTF.

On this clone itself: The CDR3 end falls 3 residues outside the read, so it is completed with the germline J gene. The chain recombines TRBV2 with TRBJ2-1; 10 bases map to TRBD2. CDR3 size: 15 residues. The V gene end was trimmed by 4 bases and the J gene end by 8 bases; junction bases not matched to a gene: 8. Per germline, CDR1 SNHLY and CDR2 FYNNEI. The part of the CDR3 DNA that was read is TGTGCCAGCAGTGTTCGAGCGGGAGGGCCTGATGAG. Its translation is CASSVRAGGPDE. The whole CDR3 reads CASSVRAGGPDEQFF.

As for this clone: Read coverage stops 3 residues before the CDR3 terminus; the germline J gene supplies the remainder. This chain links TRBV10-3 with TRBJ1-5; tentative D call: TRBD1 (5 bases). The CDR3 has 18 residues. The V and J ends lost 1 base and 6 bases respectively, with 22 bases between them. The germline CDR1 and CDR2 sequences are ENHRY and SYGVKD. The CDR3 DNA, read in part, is TGTGCCATCAGTGAGTTTAGATTTTCCAGGGAAGATGTTCAGCCC. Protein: CAISEFRFSREDVQP. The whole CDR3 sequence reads CAISEFRFSREDVQPQHF.

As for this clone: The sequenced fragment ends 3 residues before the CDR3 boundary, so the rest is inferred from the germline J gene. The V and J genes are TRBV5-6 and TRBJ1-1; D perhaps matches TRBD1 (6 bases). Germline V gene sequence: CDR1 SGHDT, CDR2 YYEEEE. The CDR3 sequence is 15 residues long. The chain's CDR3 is CASSLDTGWSAGAFF. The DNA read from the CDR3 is TGTGCCAGCAGCTTGGATACAGGGTGGTCCGCTGGA.

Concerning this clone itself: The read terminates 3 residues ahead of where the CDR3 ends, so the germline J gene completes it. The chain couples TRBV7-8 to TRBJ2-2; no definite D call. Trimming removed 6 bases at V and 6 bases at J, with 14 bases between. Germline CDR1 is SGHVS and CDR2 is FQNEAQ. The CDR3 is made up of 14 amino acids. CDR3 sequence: CASSGREVAGELFF. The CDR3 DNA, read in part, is TGTGCCAGCAGTGGGCGCGAGGTGGCCGGGGAG.

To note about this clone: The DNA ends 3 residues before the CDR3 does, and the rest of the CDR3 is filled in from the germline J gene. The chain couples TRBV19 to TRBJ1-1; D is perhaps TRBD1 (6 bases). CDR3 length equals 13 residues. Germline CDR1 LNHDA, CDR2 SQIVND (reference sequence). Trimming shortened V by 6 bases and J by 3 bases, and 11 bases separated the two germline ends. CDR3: CASRINRDTEAFF. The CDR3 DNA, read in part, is TGTGCCAGTAGGATTAACAGGGACACTGAA.

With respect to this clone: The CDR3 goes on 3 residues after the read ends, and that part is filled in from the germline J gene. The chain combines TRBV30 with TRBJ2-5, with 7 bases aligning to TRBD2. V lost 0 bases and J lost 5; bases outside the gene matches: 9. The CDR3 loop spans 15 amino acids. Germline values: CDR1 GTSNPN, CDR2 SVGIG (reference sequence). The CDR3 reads CAWSVRVGGYETQYF. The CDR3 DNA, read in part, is TGTGCCTGGAGTGTACGTGTCGGGGGGTATGAGACC.

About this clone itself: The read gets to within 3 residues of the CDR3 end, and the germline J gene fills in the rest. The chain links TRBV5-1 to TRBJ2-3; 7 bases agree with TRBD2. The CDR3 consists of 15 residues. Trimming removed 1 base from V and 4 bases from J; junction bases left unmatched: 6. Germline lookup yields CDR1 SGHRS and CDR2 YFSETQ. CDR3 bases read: TGCGCCAGCAGCTTGTCTAGCGGAGGCGCAGATACG. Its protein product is CASSLSSGGADT. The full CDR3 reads CASSLSSGGADTQYF.

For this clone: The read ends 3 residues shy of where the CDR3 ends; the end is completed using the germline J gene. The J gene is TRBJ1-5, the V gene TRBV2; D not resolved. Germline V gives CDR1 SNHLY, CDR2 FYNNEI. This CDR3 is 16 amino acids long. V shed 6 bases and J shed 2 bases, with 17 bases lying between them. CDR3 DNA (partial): TGTGCCAGCAGAGGTCCGTCGGGTTTAGGCAATCAGCCC. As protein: CASRGPSGLGNQP. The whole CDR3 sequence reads CASRGPSGLGNQPQHF.

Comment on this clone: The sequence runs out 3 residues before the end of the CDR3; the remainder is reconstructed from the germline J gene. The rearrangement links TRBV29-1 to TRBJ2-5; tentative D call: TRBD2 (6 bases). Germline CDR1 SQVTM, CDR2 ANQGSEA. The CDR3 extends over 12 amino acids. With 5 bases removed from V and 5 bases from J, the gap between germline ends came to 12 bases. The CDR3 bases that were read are TGCAGCGTTCAGGAAAGCGGGGAGACC. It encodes CSVQESGET. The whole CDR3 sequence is CSVQESGETQYF.

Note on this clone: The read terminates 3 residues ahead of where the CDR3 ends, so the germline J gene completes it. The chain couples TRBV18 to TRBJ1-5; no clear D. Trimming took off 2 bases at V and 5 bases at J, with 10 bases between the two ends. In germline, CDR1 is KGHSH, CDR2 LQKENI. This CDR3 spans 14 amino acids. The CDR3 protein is CASSPVRSDQPQHF. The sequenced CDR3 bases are TGTGCCAGCTCACCAGTCCGGTCTGATCAGCCC.

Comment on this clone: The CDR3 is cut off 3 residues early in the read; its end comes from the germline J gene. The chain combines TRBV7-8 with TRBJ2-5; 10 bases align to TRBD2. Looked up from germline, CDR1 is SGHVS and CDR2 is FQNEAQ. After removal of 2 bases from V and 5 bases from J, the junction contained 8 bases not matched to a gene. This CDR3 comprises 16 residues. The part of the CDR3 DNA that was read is TGTGCCAGCAGCTTATCTAGCGGGAGTTCACAGGAGACC. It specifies CASSLSSGSSQET. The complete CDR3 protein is CASSLSSGSSQETQYF.

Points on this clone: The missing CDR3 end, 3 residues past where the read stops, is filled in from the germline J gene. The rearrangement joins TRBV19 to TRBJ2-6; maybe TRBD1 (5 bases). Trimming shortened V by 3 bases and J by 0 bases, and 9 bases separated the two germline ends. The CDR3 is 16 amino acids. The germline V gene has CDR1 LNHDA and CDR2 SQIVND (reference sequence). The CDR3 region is CASSMGLASGANVLTF. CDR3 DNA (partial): TGTGCCAGTAGTATGGGGCTGGCCTCTGGGGCCAACGTC.

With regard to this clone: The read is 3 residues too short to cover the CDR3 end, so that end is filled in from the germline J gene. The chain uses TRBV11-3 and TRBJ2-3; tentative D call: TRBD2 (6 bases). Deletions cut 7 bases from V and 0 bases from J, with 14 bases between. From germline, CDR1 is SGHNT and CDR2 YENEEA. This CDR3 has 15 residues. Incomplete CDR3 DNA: TGTGCCAGCAACAGAAGAAGCGGGAGCACAGATACG. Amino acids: CASNRRSGSTDT. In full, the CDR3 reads CASNRRSGSTDTQYF.

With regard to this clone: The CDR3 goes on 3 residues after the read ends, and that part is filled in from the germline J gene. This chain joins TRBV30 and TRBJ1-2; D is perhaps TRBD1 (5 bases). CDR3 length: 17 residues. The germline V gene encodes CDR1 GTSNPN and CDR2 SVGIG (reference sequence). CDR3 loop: CAWSGTSGAWSTDTYTF. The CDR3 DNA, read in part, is TGTGCCTGGAGTGGGACTAGCGGGGCTTGGAGCACAGATACC.

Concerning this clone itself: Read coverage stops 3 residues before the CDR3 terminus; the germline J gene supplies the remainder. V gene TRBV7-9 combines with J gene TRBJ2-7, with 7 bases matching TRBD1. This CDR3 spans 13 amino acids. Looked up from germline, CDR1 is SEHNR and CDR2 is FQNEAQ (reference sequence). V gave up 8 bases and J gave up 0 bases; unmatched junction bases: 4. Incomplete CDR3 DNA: TGTGCCAGCGGCCGGGACAGCTCCTACGAG. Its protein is CASGRDSSYE. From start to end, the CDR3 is CASGRDSSYEQYF.

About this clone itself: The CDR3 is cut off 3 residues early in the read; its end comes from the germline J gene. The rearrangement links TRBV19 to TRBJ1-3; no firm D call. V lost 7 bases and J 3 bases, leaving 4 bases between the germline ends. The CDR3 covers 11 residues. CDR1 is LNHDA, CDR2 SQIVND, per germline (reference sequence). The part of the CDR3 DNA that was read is TGTGCCAGTAAGGGTGGAAACACC. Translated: CASKGGNT. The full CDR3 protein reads CASKGGNTIYF.

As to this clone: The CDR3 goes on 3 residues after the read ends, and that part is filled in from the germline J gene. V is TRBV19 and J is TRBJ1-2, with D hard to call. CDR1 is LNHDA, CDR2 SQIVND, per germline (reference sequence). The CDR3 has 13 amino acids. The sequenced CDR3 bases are TGTGCCAGTACCCCAGGTCTCACAGATACC. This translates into CASTPGLTDT. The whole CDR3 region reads CASTPGLTDTYTF. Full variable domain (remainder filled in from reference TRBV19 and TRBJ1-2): DGGITQSPKYLFRKEGQNVTLSCEQNLNHDAMYWYRQDPGQGLRLIYYSQIVNDFQKGDIAEGYSVSREKKESFPLTVTSAQKNPTAFYLCASTPGLTDTYTFGSGTRLTVV.

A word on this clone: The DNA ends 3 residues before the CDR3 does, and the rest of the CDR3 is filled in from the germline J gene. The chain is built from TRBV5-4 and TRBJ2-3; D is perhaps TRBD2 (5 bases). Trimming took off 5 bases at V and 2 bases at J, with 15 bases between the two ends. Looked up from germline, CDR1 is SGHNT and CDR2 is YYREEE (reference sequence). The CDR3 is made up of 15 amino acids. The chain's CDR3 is CASRLTTGFTDTQYF. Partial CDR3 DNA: TGTGCCAGCAGATTAACTACGGGGTTCACAGATACG. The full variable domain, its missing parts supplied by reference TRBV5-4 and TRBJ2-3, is ETGVTQSPTHLIKTRGQQVTLRCSSQSGHNTVSWYQQALGQGPQFIFQYYREEENGRGNFPPRFSGLQFPNYSSELNVNALELDDSALYLCASRLTTGFTDTQYFGPGTRLTVL.

The CDR3 loop is CASSRTGTKASTDTYTF. The sequenced CDR3 bases are TGTGCCAGCAGCAGGACAGGGACGAAAGCTAGCACAGATACC. The V gene is TRBV7-6, the J gene TRBJ1-2; 8 bases line up with TRBD1. The read gets to within 3 residues of the CDR3 end, and the germline J gene fills in the rest. Germline CDR1 reads SGHVS; CDR2 reads FNYEAQ. This CDR3 comprises 17 residues.

CDR3 residues: CASSISAGTYEQYF. The CDR3 bases that were read are TGTGCCAGTAGTATATCGGCAGGGACCTACGAG. V is TRBV19 and J is TRBJ2-7; D is perhaps TRBD1 (5 bases). The read terminates 3 residues ahead of where the CDR3 ends, so the germline J gene completes it. CDR1 and CDR2 from the germline V gene are LNHDA and SQIVND (reference sequence). This CDR3 region has 14 residues. V lost 2 bases and J 2 bases, leaving 10 bases between the germline ends.

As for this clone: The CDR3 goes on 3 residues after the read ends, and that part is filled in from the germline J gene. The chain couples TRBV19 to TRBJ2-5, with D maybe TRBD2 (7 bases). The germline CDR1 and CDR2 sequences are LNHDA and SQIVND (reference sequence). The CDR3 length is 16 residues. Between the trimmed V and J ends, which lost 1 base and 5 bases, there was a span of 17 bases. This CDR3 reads CASSIGGGARRETQYF. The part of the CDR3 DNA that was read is TGTGCCAGTAGTATAGGCGGGGGCGCAAGGAGGGAGACC. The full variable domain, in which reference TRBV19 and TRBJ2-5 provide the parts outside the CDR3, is DGGITQSPKYLFRKEGQNVTLSCEQNLNHDAMYWYRQDPGQGLRLIYYSQIVNDFQKGDIAEGYSVSREKKESFPLTVTSAQKNPTAFYLCASSIGGGARRETQYFGPGTRLLVL.

This CDR3 reads CASSSRGQAEKLFF. CDR3 DNA (partial): TGCGCCAGCTCCTCTCGGGGACAGGCGGAAAAA. This chain connects TRBV5-1 to TRBJ1-4, with 8 bases matching TRBD1. The read is 3 residues too short to cover the CDR3 end, so that end is filled in from the germline J gene. V lost 7 bases and J lost 8; bases outside the gene matches: 10. Looked up from germline, CDR1 is SGHRS and CDR2 is YFSETQ. This CDR3 contains 14 residues.

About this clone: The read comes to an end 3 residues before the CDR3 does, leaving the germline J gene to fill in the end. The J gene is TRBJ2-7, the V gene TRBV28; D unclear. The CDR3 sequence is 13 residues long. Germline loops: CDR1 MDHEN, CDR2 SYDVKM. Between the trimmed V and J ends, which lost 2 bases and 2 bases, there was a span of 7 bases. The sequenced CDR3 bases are TGTGCCAGCAGTTTACAGGAACCCTACGAG. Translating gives CASSLQEPYE. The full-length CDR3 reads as CASSLQEPYEQYF.

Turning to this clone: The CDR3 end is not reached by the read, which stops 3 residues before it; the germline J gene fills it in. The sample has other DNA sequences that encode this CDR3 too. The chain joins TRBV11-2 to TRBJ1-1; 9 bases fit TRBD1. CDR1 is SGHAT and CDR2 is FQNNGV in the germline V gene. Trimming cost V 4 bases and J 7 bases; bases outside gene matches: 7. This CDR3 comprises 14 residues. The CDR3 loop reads CASSSYRGPGEAFF. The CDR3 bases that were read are TGTGCCAGCAGCTCGTACAGGGGGCCGGGTGAA.

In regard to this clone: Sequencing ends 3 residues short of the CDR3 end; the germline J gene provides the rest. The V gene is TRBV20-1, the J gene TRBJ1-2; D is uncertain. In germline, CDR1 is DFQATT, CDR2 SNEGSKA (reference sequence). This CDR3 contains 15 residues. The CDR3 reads CSARDRTSGTYDYTF. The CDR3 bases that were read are TGCAGTGCTAGAGACAGAACTAGCGGAACCTACGAC.

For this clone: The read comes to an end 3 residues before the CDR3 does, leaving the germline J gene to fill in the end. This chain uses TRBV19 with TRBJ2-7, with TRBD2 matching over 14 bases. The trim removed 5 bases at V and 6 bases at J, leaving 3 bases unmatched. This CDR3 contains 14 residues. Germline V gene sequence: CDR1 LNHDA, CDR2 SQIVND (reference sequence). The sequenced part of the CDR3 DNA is TGTGCCAGTAGTGCGGGACTAGCGGGGGTCGAG. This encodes CASSAGLAGVE. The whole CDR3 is CASSAGLAGVEQYF.